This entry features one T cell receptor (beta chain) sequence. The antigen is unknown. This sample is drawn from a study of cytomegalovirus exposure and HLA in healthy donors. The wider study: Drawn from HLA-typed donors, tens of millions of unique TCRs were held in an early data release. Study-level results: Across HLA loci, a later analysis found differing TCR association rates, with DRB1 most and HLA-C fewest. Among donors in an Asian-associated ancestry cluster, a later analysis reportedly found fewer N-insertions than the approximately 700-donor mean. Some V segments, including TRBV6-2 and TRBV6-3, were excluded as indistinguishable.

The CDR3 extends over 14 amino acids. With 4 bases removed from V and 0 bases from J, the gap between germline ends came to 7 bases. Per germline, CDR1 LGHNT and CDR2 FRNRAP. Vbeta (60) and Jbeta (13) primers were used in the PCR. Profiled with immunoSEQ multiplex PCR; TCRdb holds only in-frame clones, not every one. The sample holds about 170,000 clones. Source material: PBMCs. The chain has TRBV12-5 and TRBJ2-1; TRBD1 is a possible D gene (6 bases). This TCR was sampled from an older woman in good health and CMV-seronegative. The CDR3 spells CASGWDNSYNEQFF. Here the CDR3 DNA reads TGTGCTAGTGGTTGGGACAACTCCTACAATGAGCAGTTCTTC.